This TCR beta chain emerged from a study of T cell changes during pregnancy in multiple sclerosis. Germline CDR1 reads SNHLY; CDR2 reads FYNNEI. V shed 2 bases and J shed 7 bases, with 18 bases lying between them. CDR3 length: 16 residues. TCRdb's copy holds only in-frame clones and misses some; the assay was immunoSEQ multiplex PCR. The profile shows some 37,000 clones, 88% of them singletons. The source was CD4+ T cells from peripheral blood mononuclear cells, collected in the first trimester of pregnancy. The sequence derives from a female donor with multiple sclerosis, enrolled in a pregnancy study. This chain joins TRBV2 and TRBJ1-5, with D tentatively TRBD1 (5 bases). The CDR3 DNA follows: TGTGCCAGCAGTGAACGGTATAGGGGAGGTGGACAGCCCCAGCATTTT. Encoded protein: CASSERYRGGGQPQHF.